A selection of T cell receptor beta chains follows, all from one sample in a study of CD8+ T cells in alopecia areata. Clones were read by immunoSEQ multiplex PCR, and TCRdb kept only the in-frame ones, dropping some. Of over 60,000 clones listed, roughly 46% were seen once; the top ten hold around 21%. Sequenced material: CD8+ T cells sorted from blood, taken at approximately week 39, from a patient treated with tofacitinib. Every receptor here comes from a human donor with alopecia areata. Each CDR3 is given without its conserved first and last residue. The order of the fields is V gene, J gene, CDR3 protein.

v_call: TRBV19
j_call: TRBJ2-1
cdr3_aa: ASSMPNEQF

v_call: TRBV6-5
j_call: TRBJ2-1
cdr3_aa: ASSPPGVYNEQF

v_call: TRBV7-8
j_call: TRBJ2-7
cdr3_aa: ASSLGTATYEQY

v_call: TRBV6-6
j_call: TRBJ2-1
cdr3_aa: ASSWLAGRDEQF

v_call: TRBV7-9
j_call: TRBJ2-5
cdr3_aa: ASSSQETQY

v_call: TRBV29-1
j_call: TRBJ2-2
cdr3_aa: SARTGERAGGELF

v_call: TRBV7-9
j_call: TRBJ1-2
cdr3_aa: ASSRRDSDPLYGYT

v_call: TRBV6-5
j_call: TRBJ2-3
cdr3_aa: ASSYRATDTQY

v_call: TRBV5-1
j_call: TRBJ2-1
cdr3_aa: ASSLEQSSYNEQF

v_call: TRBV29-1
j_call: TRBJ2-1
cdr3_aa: SVEARYNEQF

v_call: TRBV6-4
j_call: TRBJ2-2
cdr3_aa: ASSDANTGELF

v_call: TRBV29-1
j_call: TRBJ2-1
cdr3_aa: SVFSGRANEQF

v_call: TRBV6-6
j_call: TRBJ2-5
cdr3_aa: ASRGETQY

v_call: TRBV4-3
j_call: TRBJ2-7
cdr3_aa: ASSQAWTTVNEQY

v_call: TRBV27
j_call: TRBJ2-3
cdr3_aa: ASSLFQPGLGGTDTQY

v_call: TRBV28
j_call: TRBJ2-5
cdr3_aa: ASSEGSGVQETQY

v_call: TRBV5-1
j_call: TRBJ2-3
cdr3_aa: ASSFTPTSGGENTDTQY

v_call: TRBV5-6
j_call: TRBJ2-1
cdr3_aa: ASSTTGGDEQF

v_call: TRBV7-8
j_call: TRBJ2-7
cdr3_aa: VSSLVGTPGEQY

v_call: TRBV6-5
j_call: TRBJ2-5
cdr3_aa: ASSGGLAGEKTQY

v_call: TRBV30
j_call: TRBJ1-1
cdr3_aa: AWSARTIYTEAF

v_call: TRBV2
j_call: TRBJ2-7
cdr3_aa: ASSEPRPTTYEQY

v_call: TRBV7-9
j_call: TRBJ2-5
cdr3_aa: ASSDIPGPQETQY

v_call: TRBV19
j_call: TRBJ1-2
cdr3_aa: ASNTGIQGYT

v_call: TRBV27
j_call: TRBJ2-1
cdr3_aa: ASKLAGGRNEQF

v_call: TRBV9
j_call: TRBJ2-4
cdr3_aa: ASSEGLSGAFQY

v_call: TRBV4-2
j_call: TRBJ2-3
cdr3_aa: ASSQTTGQADTQY

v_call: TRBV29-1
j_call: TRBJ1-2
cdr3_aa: SAAQGNRGYT

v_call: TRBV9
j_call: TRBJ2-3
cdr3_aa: ASSVDSGDTQY

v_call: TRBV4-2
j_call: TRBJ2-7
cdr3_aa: ASSHSRSASYEQY

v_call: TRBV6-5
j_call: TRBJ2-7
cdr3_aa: ASSSGQGAYEQY

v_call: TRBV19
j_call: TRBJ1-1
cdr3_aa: ASPPREAF

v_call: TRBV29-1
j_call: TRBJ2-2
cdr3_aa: SAEGGGYTGELF

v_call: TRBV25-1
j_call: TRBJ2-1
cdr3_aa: ASVGGRAYNEQF

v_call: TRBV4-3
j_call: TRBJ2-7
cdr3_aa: ASSQDGTGRSYEQY

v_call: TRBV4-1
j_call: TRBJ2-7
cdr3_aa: ASSYSGSSYEQY